Shown below are 24 T cell receptor beta chains from a single sample sequenced in a study of shared clonotypes between healthy human individuals. Sequencing was performed with immunoSEQ multiplex PCR; in TCRdb, only in-frame clones are kept and a portion is missing. Counted here are over 2,000,000 clones, just over 90% occurring once; the ten biggest clones make up over 1.5%. CD45RO-negative, CCR7-positively selected cells formed the naive CD8 fraction, excluding terminally differentiated effector memory CD45RA+ cells. The sequencing sample was made of naive CD8+ T cells from PBMCs. The receptors derive from a man aged 18 to 30 in good health. Some clones in this sample may be carry-over from other donors' samples.

The table lists this clone with a count of one. The rearrangement uses TRBV27 and TRBJ2-1; 14 nucleotides align to TRBD2. The CDR3 length is 19 residues. J was trimmed by 1 base and V by 4 bases; bases with no gene match: 9. Germline CDR1 reads MNHEY; CDR2 reads SMNVEV (reference sequence). The CDR3 DNA is TGTGCCAGCAGTTCGACTAGCGGGAGGGCCAAGGTATCCTACAATGAGCAGTTCTTC. Translation: CASSSTSGRAKVSYNEQFF.

This clone was seen a few times. This CDR3 is also generated by other DNA sequences in the sample. This chain uses TRBV9 with TRBJ1-1; possible D gene TRBD1, 5 bases. The CDR3 is 13 residues long. The V gene's germline CDR1 is SGDLS and CDR2 YYNGEE. Trimming cost V 0 bases and J 11 bases, with 14 bases left between them. The CDR3 DNA follows: TGTGCCAGCAGCGTAGGTCCGGGGACCGAGGCTTTCTTT. Its translation: CASSVGPGTEAFF. The variable domain in full, with the rest retrieved from reference TRBV9 and TRBJ1-1, is DSGVTQTPKHLITATGQRVTLRCSPRSGDLSVYWYQQSLDQGLQFLIQYYNGEERAKGNILERFSAQQFPDLHSELNLSSLELGDSALYFCASSVGPGTEAFFGQGTRLTVV.

This clone was recorded only once. The rearrangement links TRBV7-4 to TRBJ1-5; D is ambiguous. The length of the CDR3 is 11 residues. Germline V CDR1 and CDR2: SGHVT, SQSDAQ. Trimming removed 5 bases from V and 4 bases from J, with 3 bases in between. The CDR3 DNA reads as TGTGCCAGCAGCCGAAATCAGCCCCAGCATTTT. Its translation is CASSRNQPQHF.

The chain is built from TRBV27 and TRBJ2-1; 8 bases are a match to TRBD1. Losses at the gene ends were 8 bases for V and 3 bases for J; bases not matched to a gene: 6. This CDR3 has 14 residues. CDR1 is MNHEY and CDR2 is SMNVEV in the germline V gene (reference sequence). This chain's CDR3 is CASLTGDSYNEQFF. CDR3 coding DNA: TGTGCCAGCCTGACAGGGGATAGCTACAATGAGCAGTTCTTC.

J is TRBJ1-6 and V is TRBV30, with a weak D call TRBD1 (5 bases). V lost 1 base and J lost 3, with 10 bases in between. The CDR3 has 15 residues. Per the germline V gene, CDR1 is GTSNPN and CDR2 is SVGIG (reference sequence). The CDR3 reads CAWSGMTVYNSPLHF. DNA of the CDR3: TGTGCCTGGAGTGGGATGACAGTCTATAATTCACCCCTCCACTTT.

The chain uses TRBV6-1 and TRBJ1-3; 7 nucleotides align to TRBD1. Germline V lookup: CDR1 MNHNS, CDR2 SASEGT. Trimming took 6 bases from V and 2 from J; bases not matched to a gene: 7. The CDR3 runs to 15 residues. CDR3 DNA: TGTGCCAGCAGCCCCATGACAGGGACTGGAAACACCATATATTTT. It yields the protein CASSPMTGTGNTIYF.

The chain has TRBV28 and TRBJ2-7; the match to TRBD1 covers 12 bases. Germline assignment: CDR1 MDHEN and CDR2 SYDVKM. V was pared by 6 bases and J by 4 bases, with 7 bases of the junction left unmatched. This CDR3 region has 15 residues. Here the CDR3 reads CASRIPGQGAYEQYF. The CDR3, as DNA: TGTGCCAGCAGGATTCCGGGACAGGGGGCTTACGAGCAGTACTTC.

The DNA for the CDR3 is TGTGCCAGCAGTTTAGTCTCTACAAAGGGCTATAGCAATCAGCCCCAGCATTTT. Protein sequence: CASSLVSTKGYSNQPQHF. V usage is TRBV27 and J usage is TRBJ1-5; no definite D call. The V gene lost 2 bases and the J gene lost 0 bases, with 17 bases spanning the gap. Germline V gives CDR1 MNHEY, CDR2 SMNVEV (reference sequence). The CDR3 spans 18 residues.

Notes on this clone: This same CDR3 is encoded by further DNA sequences in the sample. The V and J genes are TRBV7-6 and TRBJ2-1; D might be TRBD2 (6 bases). Trimming took 3 bases from V and 4 from J, leaving 10 bases between them. Germline V gene lookup returns CDR1 SGHVS and CDR2 FNYEAQ. The length of the CDR3 is 14 residues. For the CDR3, the DNA is TGTGCCAGCAGCTTCGGGGGAGGATACAATGAGCAGTTCTTC. This sequence encodes CASSFGGGYNEQFF. Variable domain in full (rest from reference TRBV7-6 and TRBJ2-1): GAGVSQSPRYKVTKRGQDVALRCDPISGHVSLYWYRQALGQGPEFLTYFNYEAQQDKSGLPNDRFSAERPEGSISTLTIQRTEQRDSAMYRCASSFGGGYNEQFFGPGTRLTVL.

The V and J genes are TRBV6-1 and TRBJ2-5, with D possibly being TRBD1 (5 bases). Germline values: CDR1 MNHNS, CDR2 SASEGT. V gave up 5 bases and J gave up 7 bases, with 5 bases separating them. The CDR3 has 10 amino acids. The DNA of the CDR3 is TGTGCCAGCAGTACAGGGACCCAGTACTTC. This sequence encodes CASSTGTQYF.

The CDR3 reads CASSFITHEGGIYEQYF. DNA for the CDR3: TGTGCCAGCAGTTTCATTACCCATGAAGGGGGGATCTACGAGCAGTACTTC. V usage is TRBV27 and J usage is TRBJ2-7; D possibly uses TRBD1 or TRBD2 (6 bases each). V was clipped by 3 bases and J by 3 bases, with 21 bases between them. CDR1 is MNHEY and CDR2 is SMNVEV in the germline V gene (reference sequence). The CDR3 is 17 amino acids.

The chain employs TRBV6-6 and TRBJ1-1; D is uncertain. Germline V gene lookup returns CDR1 MNHNY and CDR2 SVGAGI (reference sequence). Between the trimmed V and J ends, which lost 4 bases and 10 bases, there was a span of 19 bases. This CDR3 spans 14 amino acids. The CDR3 here is CASSSIGPAEAAFF. DNA for the CDR3: TGTGCCAGCAGTTCTATAGGACCAGCCGAAGCAGCTTTCTTT.

V gene TRBV19 combines with J gene TRBJ1-5, with 12 bases fitting TRBD1. From germline, CDR1 is LNHDA and CDR2 SQIVND (reference sequence). This CDR3 comprises 19 residues. V lost 4 bases to trimming and J lost 5 bases; unmatched junction nucleotides: 15. CDR3 bases: TGTGCCAGTAGTACTCCAGATTATCTCGGGACAGGGGGCGATCAGCCCCAGCATTTT. Amino acids: CASSTPDYLGTGGDQPQHF.

The chain uses TRBV14 and TRBJ2-5; D uncertain. Germline CDR1 and CDR2: SGHDN and FVKESK. This CDR3 contains 15 residues. V lost 2 bases, J lost 1 base, and 11 bases lay in between. The CDR3 loop is CASSQLRRTQETQYF. The CDR3 coding sequence is TGTGCCAGCAGCCAACTAAGGCGGACCCAAGAGACCCAGTACTTC.

This chain uses TRBV11-2 with TRBJ2-7; a weak D match, TRBD1 (5 bases). Trimming took 3 bases from V and 4 from J, leaving 16 bases between them. The CDR3 is made up of 15 amino acids. The germline V gene has CDR1 SGHAT and CDR2 FQNNGV. The DNA for the CDR3 is TGTGCCAGCAGCTTCTTCCAGGGTCCGGGTTACGAGCAGTACTTC. It translates to CASSFFQGPGYEQYF.

The chain combines TRBV10-3 with TRBJ2-7, with 7 bases lining up with TRBD1. This CDR3 is 13 amino acids long. Germline V lookup: CDR1 ENHRY, CDR2 SYGVKD. Trimming removed 4 bases from V and 4 bases from J; junction bases left unmatched: 4. CDR3 sequence: CAISVDRDYEQYF. In DNA, the CDR3 is TGTGCCATCAGTGTCGACAGGGATTACGAGCAGTACTTC.

The chain carries TRBV10-3 and TRBJ2-7; TRBD2 might be the D (6 bases). Germline CDR1 is ENHRY and CDR2 is SYGVKD. The CDR3 extends over 15 amino acids. The V end lost 4 bases, the J end lost 7 bases, and 20 bases lay between the germline ends. The CDR3 region is CAISGHPGGPGEQYF. CDR3 DNA sequence: TGTGCCATCAGTGGCCACCCCGGAGGGCCGGGTGAGCAGTACTTC.

V and J are TRBV9 and TRBJ2-3; D remains ambiguous. V dropped 3 bases and J dropped 13 bases, with 15 bases sitting between them. Looked up from germline, CDR1 is SGDLS and CDR2 is YYNGEE. This CDR3 spans 12 amino acids. The CDR3 spells CASSALGLPEYF. The CDR3 DNA follows: TGTGCCAGCAGCGCTCTTGGCCTGCCGGAGTATTTT. Filled out from reference TRBV9 and TRBJ2-3, the complete variable domain reads DSGVTQTPKHLITATGQRVTLRCSPRSGDLSVYWYQQSLDQGLQFLIQYYNGEERAKGNILERFSAQQFPDLHSELNLSSLELGDSALYFCASSALGLPEYFGPGTRLTVL.

The chain links TRBV11-2 to TRBJ2-4; the D call may be TRBD1 or TRBD2 (6 bases each). The CDR3 totals 16 residues. In germline, CDR1 is SGHAT, CDR2 FQNNGV. V was shortened by 0 bases and J by 5 bases, with 14 bases between the two germline ends. The CDR3 protein is CASSLEGGTNQNIQYF. The CDR3 nucleotides read TGTGCCAGCAGCTTAGAAGGGGGGACAAACCAAAACATTCAGTACTTC.

The chain has TRBV28 and TRBJ1-4; no definite D call. Trimming shortened V by 7 bases and J by 6 bases, and 21 bases separated the two germline ends. From germline, CDR1 is MDHEN and CDR2 SYDVKM. CDR3 length: 16 amino acids. For the CDR3, the DNA is TGTGCCAGCAACCCCGTCCGGTGGGGATCGGATGAAAAACTGTTTTTT. The encoded protein is CASNPVRWGSDEKLFF.

This chain uses TRBV9 with TRBJ2-1; 12 bases line up with TRBD2. CDR3 size: 16 residues. The trim removed 4 bases at V and 10 bases at J, leaving 12 bases unmatched. The germline gives CDR1 SGDLS, CDR2 YYNGEE. The CDR3 here is CASSPWTSGASGEQFF. In DNA, the CDR3 is TGTGCCAGCAGCCCGTGGACTAGCGGGGCCTCGGGGGAGCAGTTCTTC. The entire variable domain, with the rest obtained from reference TRBV9 and TRBJ2-1, is as follows: DSGVTQTPKHLITATGQRVTLRCSPRSGDLSVYWYQQSLDQGLQFLIQYYNGEERAKGNILERFSAQQFPDLHSELNLSSLELGDSALYFCASSPWTSGASGEQFFGPGTRLTVL.

The chain recombines TRBV10-1 with TRBJ2-1, with 10 bases that match TRBD1. V lost 6 bases to trimming and J lost 8 bases; unmatched junction nucleotides: 7. CDR3 length: 14 residues. Looked up from germline, CDR1 is WNHNN and CDR2 is SYGVQD (reference sequence). CDR3 nucleotide sequence: TGCGCCAGCAGCCGGGACAGGGGTCTCGATGAGCAGTTCTTC. It specifies CASSRDRGLDEQFF.

The chain links TRBV28 to TRBJ2-7; 8 bases agree with TRBD2. CDR1 and CDR2 from the germline V gene are MDHEN and SYDVKM. The V gene end was trimmed by 6 bases and the J gene end by 4 bases; junction bases not matched to a gene: 11. The CDR3 covers 15 residues. CDR3 sequence (DNA): TGTGCCAGCAGGGCCCTCGGGGGGGTACCTTACGAGCAGTACTTC. Translation gives CASRALGGVPYEQYF.

The rearrangement uses TRBV7-9 and TRBJ1-1; D not certain. The CDR3 is 15 residues long. Germline V gene data show CDR1 as SEHNR and CDR2 as FQNEAQ (reference sequence). The V gene lost 2 bases and the J gene lost 0 bases, with 10 bases spanning the gap. CDR3 sequence (DNA): TGTGCCAGCAGCTTAACGTCAGGATTGAACACTGAAGCTTTCTTT. This codes for CASSLTSGLNTEAFF.